One and the same sample provided the 17 T cell receptor beta chains below, sequenced in a study of Ad26.COV2.S vaccination and SARS-CoV-2 variants. Only in-frame clones appear in the TCRdb table, and some are missing; sequencing was by immunoSEQ multiplex PCR. Of about 350,000 clones listed, about 86% are singletons. Specified treatment: roughly 20 received Ad26.COV2.S at low or high dose, single or two shots; a few received placebo; per-sample allocation not given. Day 63 after the first injection of vaccine or placebo was the sampling time. Source: peripheral blood, taken in a trial of Ad26.COV2.S vaccine versus placebo. These receptor sequences come from a person between 18 and 65 years old who received the Ad26.COV2.S COVID-19 vaccine or a placebo.

The chain joins TRBV6-2 or TRBV6-3 to TRBJ2-3; D may be TRBD2 (6 bases). Between the trimmed V and J ends, which lost 3 bases and 6 bases, there was a span of 16 bases. This CDR3 spans 15 amino acids. Germline CDR1 MNHEY, CDR2 SVGEGT. Written as DNA, the CDR3 is TGTGCCAGCAGTTATGGGGGACTGCGGGCGGATACGCAGTATTTT. Translating it yields CASSYGGLRADTQYF.

Here the CDR3 DNA reads TGTGCCAGCCTTGGACTAGTGCTTGGCGAGCAGTACTTC. Its translation is CASLGLVLGEQYF. The chain is built from TRBV6-5 and TRBJ2-7; 7 bases fit TRBD2. The V gene's germline CDR1 is MNHEY and CDR2 SVGAGI. V lost 8 bases and J lost 6; bases outside the gene matches: 10. The CDR3 length is 13 residues.

The chain has TRBV5-1 and TRBJ2-5; 10 bases align to TRBD2. The V gene end was trimmed by 5 bases and the J gene end by 2 bases; junction bases not matched to a gene: 3. The CDR3 has 14 amino acids. Per the germline V gene, CDR1 is SGHRS and CDR2 is YFSETQ. CDR3 loop: CASSWTSGQETQYF. CDR3 nucleotides: TGCGCCAGCAGTTGGACTAGCGGACAAGAGACCCAGTACTTC.

Here the CDR3 DNA reads TGTGCCAGCAGTTTATGGGGGTCGGCGGCACAAGAGACCCAGTACTTC. It specifies CASSLWGSAAQETQYF. The V call is TRBV27, the J call TRBJ2-5; perhaps D is TRBD1 or TRBD2 (5 bases each). There are 16 residues in the CDR3. Germline CDR1 reads MNHEY; CDR2 reads SMNVEV (reference sequence). V was clipped by 1 base and J by 2 bases, with 14 bases between them.

This chain links TRBV29-1 with TRBJ2-3, with no clear D. Per germline, CDR1 SQVTM and CDR2 ANQGSEA. Deletions cut 3 bases from V and 5 bases from J, with 9 bases between. The CDR3 consists of 12 residues. CDR3 loop: CSVELIGDTQYF. The CDR3 coding sequence is TGCAGCGTTGAGCTAATCGGAGATACGCAGTATTTT.

This chain uses TRBV7-6 with TRBJ2-5; 9 nucleotides match TRBD1. Losses at the gene ends were 7 bases for V and 5 bases for J; bases not matched to a gene: 14. Per the germline V gene, CDR1 is SGHVS and CDR2 is FNYEAQ. This CDR3 comprises 16 residues. CDR3 protein: CASTLKGTGGLETQYF. DNA for the CDR3: TGTGCCAGCACCCTAAAGGGAACAGGGGGCTTGGAGACCCAGTACTTC.

The rearrangement uses TRBV28 and TRBJ1-1, with TRBD1 as a possible D gene (5 bases). Germline CDR1 reads MDHEN; CDR2 reads SYDVKM. Trimming stripped 3 bases from V and 3 bases from J, with 11 bases between. The CDR3 has 14 amino acids. Here the CDR3 DNA reads TGTGCCAGCAGTTTGGGCCGGGGCGACACTGAAGCTTTCTTT. As protein: CASSLGRGDTEAFF.

This chain joins TRBV4-1 and TRBJ2-7; D is perhaps TRBD2 (6 bases). Trimming removed 11 bases from V and 0 bases from J, with 11 bases in between. CDR1 and CDR2 from the germline V gene are MGHRA and YSYEKL. This CDR3 region has 12 residues. The DNA for the CDR3 is TGCGCCTCGGCGGGGAGCTCCTACGAGCAGTACTTC. The encoded protein is CASAGSSYEQYF.

V gene TRBV2 combines with J gene TRBJ2-5, with TRBD2 matching 8 bases. This CDR3 is built from 15 residues. Germline assignment: CDR1 SNHLY and CDR2 FYNNEI. V lost 4 bases and J lost 5; bases outside the gene matches: 9. The CDR3 protein is CASSGWGGRQETQYF. The CDR3 DNA sequence: TGTGCCAGCAGTGGTTGGGGCGGGAGGCAGGAGACCCAGTACTTC.

The V gene is TRBV4-1, the J gene TRBJ2-3; D is undetermined. The CDR3 has 14 amino acids. V was cut by 5 bases and J by 1 base, with 10 bases left in between. Looked up from germline, CDR1 is MGHRA and CDR2 is YSYEKL. The CDR3 reads CASSSIHRTDTQYF. CDR3 coding DNA: TGCGCCAGCAGCTCAATTCACCGCACAGATACGCAGTATTTT.

The V and J genes are TRBV7-8 and TRBJ2-7; a weak D match, TRBD1 (5 bases). This CDR3 contains 13 residues. The germline gives CDR1 SGHVS, CDR2 FQNEAQ. Trimming removed 3 bases at V and 3 bases at J, with 9 bases between. The CDR3 DNA follows: TGTGCCAGCAGCTTCAGGGTTAACTACGAGCAGTACTTC. This encodes CASSFRVNYEQYF.

The V call is TRBV5-1, the J call TRBJ2-7, with 10 positions matching TRBD1. Germline V CDR1 and CDR2: SGHRS, YFSETQ. J lost 6 bases, V lost 4 bases, and 10 bases had no gene match. The CDR3 spans 15 residues. Written as DNA, the CDR3 is TGCGCCAGCAGCGCAGGAACGGACAGGGGGGGCGAGCAGTACTTC. Translating gives CASSAGTDRGGEQYF. Filled out from reference TRBV5-1 and TRBJ2-7, the complete variable domain reads KAGVTQTPRYLIKTRGQQVTLSCSPISGHRSVSWYQQTPGQGLQFLFEYFSETQRNKGNFPGRFSGRQFSNSRSEMNVSTLELGDSALYLCASSAGTDRGGEQYFGPGTRLTVT.

The rearrangement joins TRBV5-1 to TRBJ2-7; the match to TRBD1 covers 7 bases. Losses at the gene ends were 0 bases for V and 1 base for J; bases not matched to a gene: 7. Germline CDR1 and CDR2: SGHRS and YFSETQ. The CDR3 runs 16 residues. The CDR3 bases are TGCGCCAGCAGCTTGGAATCCGGGACAGTTTCCTACGAGCAGTACTTC. Protein product: CASSLESGTVSYEQYF.

The J gene is TRBJ2-2, the V gene TRBV27; 9 bases are shared with TRBD1. The CDR3 is 16 amino acids. Unmatched junction bases numbered 10, after V lost 6 bases and J lost 5 bases. CDR1 is MNHEY and CDR2 is SMNVEV in the germline V gene (reference sequence). CDR3 in amino acids: CASSLGDRAVTGELFF. For the CDR3, the DNA is TGTGCCAGCAGCTTGGGGGACAGGGCTGTAACCGGGGAGCTGTTTTTT.

V is TRBV6-2 or TRBV6-3 and J is TRBJ2-5; maybe TRBD2 (5 bases). V lost 3 bases, J lost 5 bases, and 7 bases lay in between. The CDR3 sequence is 12 residues long. The germline V gene encodes CDR1 MNHEY and CDR2 SVGEGT. The CDR3, as DNA: TGTGCCAGCAGTTATTGGAGGGAGACCCAGTACTTC. Amino acids: CASSYWRETQYF.

The rearrangement links TRBV7-2 to TRBJ1-5, with TRBD1 matching 8 bases. The CDR3 length is 15 residues. CDR1 is SGHTA, CDR2 FQGNSA, per germline. V trimming: 5 bases; J trimming: 6 bases; junction bases outside the gene matches: 9. The CDR3 nucleotides read TGTGCCAGCAGCCTAGGACAGGGTGTTGGTCAGCCCCAGCATTTT. This gives the protein CASSLGQGVGQPQHF.

The J gene is TRBJ2-1, the V gene TRBV5-4, with 7 bases identical to TRBD1. The germline gives CDR1 SGHNT, CDR2 YYREEE (reference sequence). CDR3 length: 16 residues. Trimming at V came to 0 bases and at J to 5 bases, leaving 8 bases not matched to a gene. This chain's CDR3 is CASSLAGTEGNNEQFF. CDR3 DNA sequence: TGTGCCAGCAGCTTGGCTGGGACAGAGGGAAACAATGAGCAGTTCTTC. Combining the CDR3 with reference TRBV5-4 and TRBJ2-1 gives the whole variable domain ETGVTQSPTHLIKTRGQQVTLRCSSQSGHNTVSWYQQALGQGPQFIFQYYREEENGRGNFPPRFSGLQFPNYSSELNVNALELDDSALYLCASSLAGTEGNNEQFFGPGTRLTVL.